The 16 T cell receptor beta chains below all came from one sample that was sequenced in a study of T-cell memory formation after mild COVID-19. MiXCR, applied by TCRdb to the 5' RACE reads, yields one record per CDR3 protein. The repertoire includes about 560,000 distinct CDR3 sequences, 15% to 20% of them detected once, and around 13% sits in the top ten. Material: PBMCs or a T cell subset sorted from them (not recorded which). All receptors derive from an adult woman who had mild COVID-19 (a few samples of this study predate the infection). Cell type and time point are not known.

Only a few counts were recorded for this clonotype. The chain carries TRBV7-8 and TRBJ2-3; 9 bases are a match to TRBD2. The length of the CDR3 is 18 residues. Germline CDR1 is SGHVS and CDR2 is FQNEAQ. With 0 bases clipped from V and 3 bases from J, the junction kept 10 bases outside the gene matches. Here the CDR3 DNA reads TGTGCCAGCAGCTTAGCGCGGGCTAGCGGGGAGTGGACAGATACGCAGTATTTT. Translation gives CASSLARASGEWTDTQYF.

This clonotype has a handful of counts. The chain is built from TRBV6-6 and TRBJ2-7, with D perhaps TRBD1 (6 bases). CDR3 size: 14 residues. V shed 10 bases and J shed 6 bases, with 22 bases lying between them. CDR1 and CDR2 (germline): MNHNY, SVGAGI (reference sequence). The CDR3 reads CATTSLRQASEQYF. The DNA of the CDR3 is TGTGCCACTACCTCCTTAAGACAGGCTTCCGAGCAGTACTTC.

The chain couples TRBV5-4 to TRBJ2-1; 9 bases are shared with TRBD1. V lost 0 bases and J lost 2; bases outside the gene matches: 6. The CDR3 contains 17 residues. Germline V gene sequence: CDR1 SGHNT, CDR2 YYREEE (reference sequence). The CDR3 DNA reads as TGTGCCAGCAGCTTGGCCGGACAGGGGAAACCCTACAATGAGCAGTTCTTC. Translation: CASSLAGQGKPYNEQFF.

This clonotype was detected ten times or more. This chain uses TRBV7-2 with TRBJ2-3, with no clear D. Germline V gene sequence: CDR1 SGHTA, CDR2 FQGNSA. CDR3 length equals 14 residues. Between the trimmed V and J ends, which lost 3 bases and 2 bases, there was a span of 9 bases. Here the CDR3 reads CASSFGPSTDTQYF. The CDR3 region has the DNA TGTGCCAGCAGCTTTGGACCTTCCACAGATACGCAGTATTTT.

This clonotype was counted between two and nine times. The J gene is TRBJ1-5, the V gene TRBV4-1; 11 bases agree with TRBD1. V lost 0 bases to trimming and J lost 6 bases; unmatched junction nucleotides: 7. CDR3 size: 17 residues. Per germline, CDR1 MGHRA and CDR2 YSYEKL. The CDR3 loop reads CASSQDLGTGGSQPQHF. CDR3 DNA sequence: TGCGCCAGCAGCCAAGATTTGGGGACAGGGGGAAGTCAGCCCCAGCATTTT.

The V gene is TRBV4-3, the J gene TRBJ2-7; 7 nucleotides align to TRBD1. Germline V gene lookup returns CDR1 LGHNA and CDR2 YSLEER. There are 14 residues in the CDR3. The junction had 6 bases not matched to a gene; V was cut back by 6 bases and J by 1 base. CDR3 in amino acids: CASRPGRGSYEQYF. The CDR3 DNA sequence: TGCGCCAGCAGGCCGGGCAGGGGGTCCTACGAGCAGTACTTC.

The rearrangement links TRBV7-9 to TRBJ1-2; 8 nucleotides match TRBD1. V shed 5 bases and J 4 bases; nucleotides not matched to a gene: 6. CDR3 length: 14 amino acids. Per germline, CDR1 SEHNR and CDR2 FQNEAQ (reference sequence). CDR3 coding DNA: TGTGCCAGCAGCACCGACAGGGGAGGCTATGGCTACACCTTC. Its protein is CASSTDRGGYGYTF.

This clonotype was detected only a few times. V usage is TRBV6-5 and J usage is TRBJ1-1; perhaps TRBD1 as D (5 bases). In germline, CDR1 is MNHEY, CDR2 SVGAGI. This CDR3 is built from 12 residues. The germline V and J ends were trimmed by 5 bases and 8 bases, with 12 bases remaining between them. CDR3 coding DNA: TGTGCCAGCAGTATAGGGACGGAGGAAGCTTTCTTT. This sequence encodes CASSIGTEEAFF.

This rearrangement joins TRBV12-3 or TRBV12-4 to TRBJ2-1; tentative D call: TRBD2 (7 bases). This CDR3 region has 15 residues. Trimming removed 7 bases at V and 8 bases at J, with 21 bases between. The CDR3 nucleotides are TGTGCCAGCACTCCCGGGGAGGGGGGCGGGGATGAGCAGTTCTTC. It codes for CASTPGEGGGDEQFF.

This clonotype was recorded once. This chain joins TRBV13 and TRBJ2-5; maybe TRBD1 (6 bases). This CDR3 region has 14 residues. Trimming left V 4 bases short and J 5 bases short, with 14 bases between. Germline values: CDR1 PRHDT, CDR2 FYEKMQ (reference sequence). CDR3 amino acids: CASSSHPRGETQYF. The CDR3 bases are TGTGCCAGCAGCTCCCACCCTAGGGGGGAGACCCAGTACTTC.

The chain carries TRBV9 and TRBJ2-7; D not resolved. The germline gives CDR1 SGDLS, CDR2 YYNGEE. V was pared by 3 bases and J by 2 bases, with 12 bases between. The CDR3 length is 14 residues. This chain's CDR3 is CASSANTRPYEQYF. CDR3 DNA sequence: TGTGCCAGCAGCGCGAACACCCGCCCCTACGAGCAGTACTTC.

This clonotype came up many times. The chain uses TRBV5-1 and TRBJ1-6; TRBD1 might be the D (6 bases). This CDR3 has 15 residues. CDR1 and CDR2 from the germline V gene are SGHRS and YFSETQ. V was shortened by 3 bases and J by 6 bases, with 13 bases between the two germline ends. CDR3 loop: CASSSNGGINSPLHF. As DNA, the CDR3 is TGCGCCAGCAGCTCGAACGGGGGCATTAATTCACCCCTCCACTTT.

The sample holds a few counts of this clonotype. The chain uses TRBV3-1 and TRBJ1-2, with a tentative D call TRBD1 (6 bases). The V end was cut by 4 bases, the J end by 7 bases, with 13 bases between. CDR3 length: 13 amino acids. Germline V CDR1 and CDR2: LGHDT, YNNKEL (reference sequence). CDR3 loop: CASSPGGRAGYTF. CDR3 DNA: TGTGCCAGCAGCCCCGGGGGGCGCGCTGGCTACACCTTC. Using reference TRBV3-1 and TRBJ1-2 for the parts outside the CDR3, the full variable domain is DTAVSQTPKYLVTQMGNDKSIKCEQNLGHDTMYWYKQDSKKFLKIMFSYNNKELIINETVPNRFSPKSPDKAHLNLHINSLELGDSAVYFCASSPGGRAGYTFGSGTRLTVV.

The gene calls are TRBV4-1 and TRBJ2-3; 8 bases fit TRBD2. Germline V CDR1 and CDR2: MGHRA, YSYEKL. The CDR3 consists of 17 residues. Unmatched junction bases numbered 13, after V lost 2 bases and J lost 6 bases. Here the CDR3 reads CASSQRSGGVLADTQYF. CDR3 DNA: TGCGCCAGCAGCCAACGGTCCGGGGGGGTCTTGGCTGATACGCAGTATTTT.

This clonotype came up a few times. The chain carries TRBV20-1 and TRBJ1-2, with D possibly matching TRBD1 (5 bases). Germline V gene lookup returns CDR1 DFQATT and CDR2 SNEGSKA (reference sequence). Between the trimmed V and J ends, which lost 0 bases and 3 bases, there was a span of 8 bases. The CDR3 runs to 13 residues. The CDR3 sequence: CSAREPGHYGYTF. CDR3 coding DNA: TGCAGTGCTAGAGAACCAGGGCACTATGGCTACACCTTC.

The chain links TRBV11-2 to TRBJ2-7; 8 bases fit TRBD2. J gave up 3 bases and V 1 base, and 8 bases lay outside the gene matches. Germline V lookup: CDR1 SGHAT, CDR2 FQNNGV. The CDR3 runs 16 residues. The CDR3 DNA sequence: TGTGCCAGCAGCTTAGTTACTAGCGGACCCAACTACGAGCAGTACTTC. It translates to CASSLVTSGPNYEQYF.